Shown below are 15 T cell receptor beta chains from a single sample sequenced in a study of beta chain features in type 1 diabetes. Isolated RNA was reverse transcribed in full, so expressed TCRB transcripts were sequenced. Assay: immunoSEQ multiplex PCR; the TCRdb copy retains only in-frame clones and omits some. The sample has roughly 400,000 clones; around 16% are singletons. What was sequenced was naive CD4+ T cells from blood. The receptors come from a woman between 18 and 30 years old in good health.

V and J are TRBV2 and TRBJ2-3; D is possibly TRBD2 (5 bases). This CDR3 is built from 12 residues. V was cut by 8 bases and J by 6 bases, with 12 bases left in between. From germline, CDR1 is SNHLY and CDR2 FYNNEI. CDR3 protein: CASGRGPDTQYF. CDR3 DNA sequence: TGTGCCAGCGGGCGAGGGCCCGATACGCAGTATTTT.

This clone has only a few counts. The rearrangement links TRBV9 to TRBJ2-5; 10 bases align to TRBD1. CDR1 SGDLS and CDR2 YYNGEE come from the germline V gene. CDR3 length: 16 residues. The V segment lost 3 bases and the J segment 0 bases; nucleotides outside the gene matches: 5. DNA for the CDR3: TGTGCCAGCAGCGCCAGACAGGGGGCCCACCAAGAGACCCAGTACTTC. Its translation is CASSARQGAHQETQYF.

The chain combines TRBV15 with TRBJ2-4; maybe TRBD1 (6 bases). The CDR3 has 16 amino acids. Trimming took off 2 bases at V and 0 bases at J, with 11 bases between the two ends. CDR1 and CDR2 (germline): LNHNV, YYDKDF (reference sequence). The DNA of the CDR3 is TGTGCCACCAGCAGACGGACAGTCCTAGCCAAAAACATTCAGTACTTC. The encoded protein is CATSRRTVLAKNIQYF.

This clone was seen only a few times. V is TRBV30 and J is TRBJ1-5; D is undetermined. V shed 0 bases and J shed 5 bases, with 11 bases lying between them. CDR3 length equals 14 residues. Germline lookup yields CDR1 GTSNPN and CDR2 SVGIG (reference sequence). The CDR3 DNA sequence: TGTGCCTGGAGTGTGGGGTGGGGAGATCAGCCCCAGCATTTT. Translated, it gives CAWSVGWGDQPQHF.

The rearrangement links TRBV19 to TRBJ2-7; D gene unclear. Germline V CDR1 and CDR2: LNHDA, SQIVND (reference sequence). There are 13 residues in the CDR3. V lost 6 bases and J lost 3, with 12 bases in between. This chain's CDR3 is CASRPSDLYEQYF. The CDR3 nucleotides are TGTGCCAGTAGGCCCAGCGACCTCTACGAGCAGTACTTC.

In its sample, this clone was seen a few times. The J gene is TRBJ2-6, the V gene TRBV9; 8 positions match TRBD2. The CDR3 contains 18 residues. Germline lookup yields CDR1 SGDLS and CDR2 YYNGEE. V lost 1 base to trimming and J lost 0 bases; unmatched junction nucleotides: 6. Here the CDR3 DNA reads TGTGCCAGCAGCGTAAGCGGGAGCGCAAGCTCTGGGGCCAACGTCCTGACTTTC. Translation gives CASSVSGSASSGANVLTF.

The V gene is TRBV10-3, the J gene TRBJ2-7; TRBD1 agrees at 9 bases. CDR3 size: 15 residues. V gave up 2 bases and J gave up 2 bases; unmatched junction bases: 4. Germline V CDR1 and CDR2: ENHRY, SYGVKD. The CDR3 DNA is TGTGCCATCAGTGAGGACAGGGGGTCCCCCTACGAGCAGTACTTC. It codes for CAISEDRGSPYEQYF.

This clone was counted only a few times. V gene TRBV15 combines with J gene TRBJ2-1; 7 bases align to TRBD1. The CDR3 is made up of 17 amino acids. Looked up from germline, CDR1 is LNHNV and CDR2 is YYDKDF (reference sequence). V lost 1 base and J lost 5; bases outside the gene matches: 11. Written as DNA, the CDR3 is TGTGCCACCAGCAGAGTAGGTGGGACAGAGCGGCACAATGAGCAGTTCTTC. This gives the protein CATSRVGGTERHNEQFF.

The chain joins TRBV20-1 to TRBJ1-2; no firm D call. Looked up from germline, CDR1 is DFQATT and CDR2 is SNEGSKA (reference sequence). The V end was cut by 3 bases, the J end by 8 bases, with 10 bases between. The CDR3 length is 11 residues. The CDR3 spells CSASTPGGYTF. The CDR3 region has the DNA TGCAGTGCTAGTACCCCGGGAGGCTACACCTTC.

V gene TRBV2 combines with J gene TRBJ2-1; TRBD2 matches 7 bases. The length of the CDR3 is 15 residues. The trim removed 3 bases at V and 5 bases at J, leaving 7 bases unmatched. Per germline, CDR1 SNHLY and CDR2 FYNNEI. The CDR3 is CASSEAGAHHNEQFF. The DNA of the CDR3 is TGTGCCAGCAGTGAGGCGGGAGCTCATCACAATGAGCAGTTCTTC.

This clone has just a few counts. V usage is TRBV7-9 and J usage is TRBJ2-3, with D possibly TRBD1 on 6 matching bases. V lost 7 bases and J 0 bases, leaving 11 bases between the germline ends. This CDR3 region has 14 residues. Per the germline V gene, CDR1 is SEHNR and CDR2 is FQNEAQ (reference sequence). CDR3 protein: CASTRQGSTDTQYF. The DNA of the CDR3 is TGTGCCAGCACCAGGCAGGGGAGCACAGATACGCAGTATTTT.

This clone turned up a few times. The rearrangement links TRBV28 to TRBJ1-2, with D perhaps TRBD1 (5 bases). In germline, CDR1 is MDHEN, CDR2 SYDVKM. The CDR3 has 14 residues. Deletions cut 5 bases from V and 2 bases from J, with 12 bases between. CDR3 residues: CASSQGSGNYGYTF. CDR3 in DNA: TGTGCCAGCAGTCAGGGCAGTGGGAACTATGGCTACACCTTC.

The chain carries TRBV29-1 and TRBJ2-3; 9 positions agree with TRBD1. The CDR3 runs 13 residues. Germline loops: CDR1 SQVTM, CDR2 ANQGSEA. V lost 7 bases and J lost 1; bases outside the gene matches: 3. The CDR3 DNA follows: TGCAGCGCAAGGACAGGGGGCACAGATACGCAGTATTTT. This codes for CSARTGGTDTQYF.

The chain couples TRBV6-5 to TRBJ1-2, with 9 bases aligning to TRBD1. The V segment lost 4 bases and the J segment 7 bases; nucleotides outside the gene matches: 7. This CDR3 has 14 residues. Germline loops: CDR1 MNHEY, CDR2 SVGAGI. Here the CDR3 reads CASSLDRGYGGYTF. The CDR3 DNA reads as TGTGCCAGCAGTTTGGACAGGGGTTACGGTGGCTACACCTTC.

To note about this clone: The sample holds other DNA sequences that translate to the same CDR3. This chain joins TRBV28 and TRBJ1-1; tentative D call: TRBD1 (6 bases). V gave up 4 bases and J gave up 0 bases, with 9 bases separating them. CDR3 length: 14 amino acids. Germline CDR1 and CDR2: MDHEN and SYDVKM. The CDR3 loop is CASSSGQMNTEAFF. For the CDR3, the DNA is TGTGCCAGCAGTTCCGGACAGATGAACACTGAAGCTTTCTTT.